The 23 T cell receptor beta chains in this list originate from one sample, sequenced in a study of T cell changes during pregnancy in multiple sclerosis. The method was immunoSEQ multiplex PCR; TCRdb's version includes in-frame clones alone and lacks a portion of them. The data show approximately 30,000 clones, with roughly 87% seen just once and approximately 8% held by the top ten. The source material was CD8+ T cells from peripheral blood mononuclear cells, sampled before pregnancy. These receptors were collected from a female donor with multiple sclerosis, enrolled in a pregnancy study.

The chain couples TRBV4-3 to TRBJ2-1; 16 bases line up with TRBD2. Germline CDR1 is LGHNA and CDR2 is YSLEER. The length of the CDR3 is 21 residues. The trim removed 0 bases at V and 7 bases at J, leaving 15 bases unmatched. DNA of the CDR3: TGCGCCAGCAGCCAAGAATTCTCTCCCGGGACTAGCGGGGGGGCGCATAATGAGCAGTTCTTC. Protein sequence: CASSQEFSPGTSGGAHNEQFF.

On this clone itself: Relative to the germline gene, one junction end is altered; a read error may explain this. J is TRBJ2-7 and V is TRBV29-1, with D perhaps matching TRBD1 (6 bases). This CDR3 contains 13 residues. The germline CDR1 and CDR2 sequences are SQVTM and ANQGSEA. The CDR3 region is CSVWDTDAYGQYF. CDR3 nucleotides: TGCAGCGTATGGGACACCGACGCCTACGGGCAGTACTTC.

The chain uses TRBV7-9 and TRBJ2-1, with D possibly TRBD1 on 6 matching bases. Germline V gene lookup returns CDR1 SEHNR and CDR2 FQNEAQ (reference sequence). V lost 1 base to trimming and J lost 12 bases, with 10 bases between them. The CDR3 is made up of 12 amino acids. The DNA for the CDR3 is TGTGCCAGCAGCTTAGGAAGGGGGTGGCAGTTCTTC. Its translation is CASSLGRGWQFF.

The chain uses TRBV19 and TRBJ1-2; D gene uncertain. Germline CDR1 is LNHDA and CDR2 is SQIVND (reference sequence). Trimming cost V 0 bases and J 3 bases, with 8 bases left between them. The CDR3 spans 14 residues. This chain's CDR3 is CASSIDQTYYGYTF. The CDR3 nucleotides read TGTGCCAGTAGTATAGATCAGACTTACTATGGCTACACCTTC.

The chain recombines TRBV23-1 with TRBJ1-3, with 9 bases matching TRBD1. TRBV23-1 is filed as an ORF, its function uncertain. The CDR3 spans 12 residues. The J segment lost 6 bases and the V segment lost 10 bases, leaving 4 bases of the junction unmatched. CDR3 in amino acids: CANRDRVNTIYF. The CDR3 bases are TGCGCCAACCGGGACAGGGTAAACACCATATATTTT.

This clone was observed a single time. The rearrangement joins TRBV2 to TRBJ2-1; 11 bases match TRBD2. CDR1 and CDR2 from the germline V gene are SNHLY and FYNNEI. With 6 bases clipped from V and 8 bases from J, the junction kept 9 bases outside the gene matches. There are 15 residues in the CDR3. The DNA of the CDR3 is TGTGCCAGCAGCCGCCCTAGCGGGGGGCACCATGAGCAGTTCTTC. Translation: CASSRPSGGHHEQFF.

The chain couples TRBV6-4 to TRBJ2-3; 9 bases match TRBD2. V gave up 6 bases and J gave up 0 bases; unmatched junction bases: 4. CDR1 is MRHNA, CDR2 SNTAGT, per germline. The CDR3 has 15 residues. The CDR3 sequence: CASSPTSGSTDTQYF. The CDR3 bases are TGTGCCAGCAGCCCGACTAGCGGTAGCACAGATACGCAGTATTTT.

The V and J genes are TRBV6-5 and TRBJ2-7, with D possibly being TRBD2 (6 bases). The germline CDR1 and CDR2 sequences are MNHEY and SVGAGI. Trimming removed 0 bases at V and 5 bases at J, with 8 bases between. This CDR3 is 13 amino acids long. In nucleotides, the CDR3 is TGTGCCAGCAGTTACTCGGAGGGAGACGAGCAGTACTTC. As protein: CASSYSEGDEQYF.

This clone was observed once. Here the CDR3 reads CASSSIAGTSGAPYNEQFF. CDR3 nucleotide sequence: TGTGCCAGCAGCTCAATAGCTGGGACTAGCGGGGCACCCTACAATGAGCAGTTCTTC. The chain combines TRBV11-2 with TRBJ2-1; the match to TRBD2 covers 13 bases. The junction had 11 bases not matched to a gene; V was cut back by 4 bases and J by 2 bases. Germline loops: CDR1 SGHAT, CDR2 FQNNGV. The CDR3 is 19 residues long.

This clone has just a few counts. The V call is TRBV28, the J call TRBJ2-1, with D unresolved. The CDR3 extends over 16 amino acids. V was pared by 5 bases and J by 0 bases, with 14 bases between. The germline gives CDR1 MDHEN, CDR2 SYDVKM. CDR3 protein: CASSPIPISSYNEQFF. The CDR3 coding sequence is TGTGCCAGCAGTCCCATCCCAATTAGCTCCTACAATGAGCAGTTCTTC.

The J gene is TRBJ2-3, the V gene TRBV11-3; D is unclear. The CDR3 contains 12 residues. Germline V gene sequence: CDR1 SGHNT, CDR2 YENEEA. Trimming took off 4 bases at V and 6 bases at J, with 8 bases between the two ends. The DNA of the CDR3 is TGTGCCAGCAGCTGGCCGTCCGATACGCAGTATTTT. Translating it yields CASSWPSDTQYF.

V gene TRBV19 combines with J gene TRBJ1-2; D gene unclear. There are 15 residues in the CDR3. From germline, CDR1 is LNHDA and CDR2 SQIVND (reference sequence). Trimming pared 10 bases from V and 4 bases from J, leaving 22 bases between. The CDR3, as DNA: TGTGCCACCCGGCTAAGCGAGGGATCGGTCTATGGCTACACCTTC. It is translated as CATRLSEGSVYGYTF.

Here the CDR3 DNA reads TGTGCCAGCAGCTTAGGGCGGGACAGGGGTAGTTCCTACAATGAGCAGTTCTTC. This sequence encodes CASSLGRDRGSSYNEQFF. The chain employs TRBV7-3 and TRBJ2-1, with 10 bases aligning to TRBD1. Germline V gene data show CDR1 as SGHTA and CDR2 as FQGTGA. The CDR3 runs 18 residues. Losses at the gene ends were 2 bases for V and 1 base for J; bases not matched to a gene: 8.

Remarks on this clone: A much larger clone lies one base from this, so it may be a read error. The V call is TRBV6-4, the J call TRBJ2-2; TRBD1 matches 8 bases. Germline lookup yields CDR1 MRHNA and CDR2 SNTAGT. The trim removed 6 bases at V and 7 bases at J, leaving 4 bases unmatched. This CDR3 is 13 amino acids long. CDR3: CASRTGDNGELFF. CDR3 in DNA: TGTGCCAGCAGGACAGGGGACAACGGGGAGCTGTTTTTT.

This chain connects TRBV9 to TRBJ2-2; TRBD2 matches at 7 bases. V lost 0 bases, J lost 2 bases, and 4 bases stayed unmatched. Germline lookup yields CDR1 SGDLS and CDR2 YYNGEE. CDR3 size: 16 residues. The CDR3 DNA is TGTGCCAGCAGCGTAGTCGCTAGCGGAAACACCGGGGAGCTGTTTTTT. Amino acids: CASSVVASGNTGELFF.

V gene TRBV10-3 combines with J gene TRBJ1-5; 10 bases agree with TRBD1. Germline trimming cut 0 bases from V and 6 bases from J; bases unmatched to any gene: 5. CDR3 length: 16 residues. Germline assignment: CDR1 ENHRY and CDR2 SYGVKD. The CDR3: CAISESGTGVIQPQHF. The CDR3 nucleotides read TGTGCCATCAGTGAGTCGGGGACAGGGGTGATTCAGCCCCAGCATTTT.

This clone is a singleton in its sample. The chain carries TRBV4-2 and TRBJ2-1; TRBD2 matches 8 bases. This CDR3 is built from 16 residues. Germline loops: CDR1 LGHNA, CDR2 YNFKEQ. V shed 0 bases and J 7 bases; nucleotides not matched to a gene: 8. CDR3 sequence: CASSQEFAGGRNEQFF. The CDR3 nucleotides read TGTGCCAGCAGCCAAGAGTTCGCGGGAGGAAGGAATGAGCAGTTCTTC.

The V gene is TRBV7-8, the J gene TRBJ1-1; D is unresolved. Germline loops: CDR1 SGHVS, CDR2 FQNEAQ. The germline V and J ends were trimmed by 0 bases and 6 bases, with 17 bases remaining between them. This CDR3 region has 16 residues. The CDR3 loop is CASSLAAGLKTPEAFF. The CDR3 region has the DNA TGTGCCAGCAGCTTAGCTGCGGGGTTGAAGACACCTGAAGCTTTCTTT.

This chain joins TRBV28 and TRBJ1-5; the D is unclear. Looked up from germline, CDR1 is MDHEN and CDR2 is SYDVKM. The CDR3 totals 16 residues. V was shortened by 3 bases and J by 2 bases, with 14 bases between the two germline ends. The CDR3 reads CASSLFPTTRNQPQHF. The DNA of the CDR3 is TGTGCCAGCAGTTTGTTCCCCACTACACGCAATCAGCCCCAGCATTTT. The complete variable domain, with remaining parts taken from reference TRBV28 and TRBJ1-5, reads DVKVTQSSRYLVKRTGEKVFLECVQDMDHENMFWYRQDPGLGLRLIYFSYDVKMKEKGDIPEGYSVSREKKERFSLILESASTNQTSMYLCASSLFPTTRNQPQHFGDGTRLSIL.

The chain is built from TRBV7-8 and TRBJ2-4; 7 bases map to TRBD1. The CDR3 runs to 17 residues. CDR1 is SGHVS and CDR2 is FQNEAQ in the germline V gene. The junction had 6 bases not matched to a gene; V was cut back by 1 base and J by 0 bases. The CDR3 DNA reads as TGTGCCAGCAGCTTAGTGGCGGACAGGTTAGCCAAAAACATTCAGTACTTC. Protein product: CASSLVADRLAKNIQYF.

This sequence joins TRBV5-1 and TRBJ2-7; 9 positions agree with TRBD2. Germline CDR1 and CDR2: SGHRS and YFSETQ. After removal of 3 bases from V and 5 bases from J, the junction contained 6 bases not matched to a gene. This CDR3 is 14 amino acids long. The CDR3 DNA reads as TGCGCCAGCAGCTATGGGACTAGCTTGGACGAGCAGTACTTC. Residues: CASSYGTSLDEQYF.

The V gene is TRBV15, the J gene TRBJ1-4; D gene ambiguous. The CDR3 is 15 residues long. CDR1 LNHNV and CDR2 YYDKDF come from the germline V gene (reference sequence). With 5 bases removed from V and 0 bases from J, the gap between germline ends came to 10 bases. This CDR3 reads CATSATMATNEKLFF. For the CDR3, the DNA is TGTGCCACCAGCGCTACCATGGCAACTAATGAAAAACTGTTTTTT.

This chain connects TRBV15 to TRBJ1-5; D remains ambiguous. V was cut by 8 bases and J by 0 bases, with 11 bases left in between. The V gene's germline CDR1 is LNHNV and CDR2 YYDKDF (reference sequence). The CDR3 has 14 residues. Written as DNA, the CDR3 is TGTGCCACCCGAGGATATTATAGCAATCAGCCCCAGCATTTT. Its protein is CATRGYYSNQPQHF.